The 10 T cell receptor beta chains in this list originate from one sample, sequenced in a study of T cell repertoires in cytomegalovirus infection. MiXCR was run by TCRdb on the reads, yielding one entry per CDR3 protein. The sample comprises approximately 500,000 distinct CDR3 sequences, approximately 15% of which are singletons, and 24% rests with the top ten. What was sequenced was CD8+ T cells from PBMCs. Receptors were obtained from a human donor in good health (CMV status not recorded). Some clones in this sample may be carry-over from other donors' samples.

This chain joins TRBV4-2 and TRBJ1-3; TRBD1 matches at 9 bases. J was trimmed by 4 bases and V by 2 bases; bases with no gene match: 9. This CDR3 has 17 amino acids. The germline V gene encodes CDR1 LGHNA and CDR2 YNFKEQ. As DNA, the CDR3 is TGTGCCAGCAGCCAAAATCTACAGGGGGCGCGGGGAAACACCATATATTTT. This codes for CASSQNLQGARGNTIYF.

This clonotype was observed a handful of times. The J gene is TRBJ2-1, the V gene TRBV25-1; 11 nucleotides match TRBD1. This CDR3 contains 17 residues. Losses at the gene ends were 5 bases for V and 7 bases for J; bases not matched to a gene: 13. The germline CDR1 and CDR2 sequences are MGHDK and SYGVNS. The chain's CDR3 is CASSKGQGAIDRNEQFF. The CDR3 region has the DNA TGTGCCAGCAGTAAAGGACAGGGGGCGATTGATAGGAATGAGCAGTTCTTC.

This clonotype showed up many times. The gene calls are TRBV2 and TRBJ1-1; D is unresolved. The CDR3 is made up of 13 amino acids. The V and J ends lost 6 bases and 0 bases respectively, with 8 bases between them. CDR1 is SNHLY, CDR2 FYNNEI, per germline. CDR3 sequence (DNA): TGTGCCAGCAGGGGTCGGCTGAACACTGAAGCTTTCTTT. Protein sequence: CASRGRLNTEAFF.

For this clonotype: A much bigger clone sits one base away, suggesting this may be a read error. DNA of the CDR3: TGTGCCAGCAGCCATACGGCAGGGCCCTACAATGAGCAGTTCTTC. Protein product: CASSHTAGPYNEQFF. This sequence joins TRBV7-6 and TRBJ2-1; weak D call: TRBD1 (5 bases). V lost 5 bases to trimming and J lost 2 bases, with 13 bases between them. The CDR3 runs to 15 residues. Germline V gives CDR1 SGHVS, CDR2 FNYEAQ.

This clonotype was seen ten or more times. In DNA, the CDR3 is TGTGCCAGCAGTTGTCCGACAGGGGAGAATTGGCAGCCCCAGCATTTT. This codes for CASSCPTGENWQPQHF. The chain uses TRBV28 and TRBJ1-5, with TRBD1 matching over 8 bases. The CDR3 runs 16 residues. The germline CDR1 and CDR2 sequences are MDHEN and SYDVKM. The J segment lost 7 bases and the V segment lost 4 bases, leaving 12 bases of the junction unmatched.

Many counts were recorded for this clonotype. The V and J genes are TRBV27 and TRBJ2-5; TRBD2 aligns across 13 bases. With 5 bases clipped from V and 2 bases from J, the junction kept 2 bases outside the gene matches. This CDR3 contains 15 residues. CDR1 MNHEY and CDR2 SMNVEV come from the germline V gene (reference sequence). CDR3 region: CASSPGLAGQETQYF. CDR3 bases: TGTGCCAGCAGTCCGGGACTAGCGGGGCAAGAGACCCAGTACTTC.

This chain connects TRBV9 to TRBJ2-5, with TRBD1 matching 7 bases. This CDR3 contains 17 residues. V was pared by 0 bases and J by 3 bases, with 11 bases of the junction left unmatched. The germline CDR1 and CDR2 sequences are SGDLS and YYNGEE. CDR3 DNA: TGTGCCAGCAGCGTAGGTGCGAGGGGGCGGCTCGAAGAGACCCAGTACTTC. Protein: CASSVGARGRLEETQYF.

This clonotype was counted ten times or more. The chain is built from TRBV24-1 and TRBJ2-1; no firm D call. Germline assignment: CDR1 KGHDR and CDR2 SFDVKD. The CDR3 runs 13 residues. V was cut by 5 bases and J by 9 bases, with 13 bases left in between. CDR3 sequence: CATSGPGSGEQFF. In DNA, the CDR3 is TGTGCCACCAGTGGACCTGGAAGTGGTGAGCAGTTCTTC.

The chain links TRBV29-1 to TRBJ2-4, with 9 nucleotides matching TRBD2. This CDR3 has 14 amino acids. Trimming at V came to 4 bases and at J to 9 bases, leaving 10 bases not matched to a gene. The germline V gene has CDR1 SQVTM and CDR2 ANQGSEA. DNA for the CDR3: TGCAGCGTTGGGCGCGGGGGGGAAAGGGCCATTCAGTACTTC. Its protein product is CSVGRGGERAIQYF.

This clonotype was counted only a few times. The chain employs TRBV27 and TRBJ2-5; 9 positions agree with TRBD2. CDR1 MNHEY and CDR2 SMNVEV come from the germline V gene (reference sequence). Trimming took 6 bases from V and 1 from J; bases not matched to a gene: 9. The CDR3 runs 16 residues. The CDR3 loop reads CASSSLAGKSQETQYF. CDR3 coding DNA: TGTGCCAGCAGCTCTCTAGCGGGGAAGTCCCAAGAGACCCAGTACTTC.